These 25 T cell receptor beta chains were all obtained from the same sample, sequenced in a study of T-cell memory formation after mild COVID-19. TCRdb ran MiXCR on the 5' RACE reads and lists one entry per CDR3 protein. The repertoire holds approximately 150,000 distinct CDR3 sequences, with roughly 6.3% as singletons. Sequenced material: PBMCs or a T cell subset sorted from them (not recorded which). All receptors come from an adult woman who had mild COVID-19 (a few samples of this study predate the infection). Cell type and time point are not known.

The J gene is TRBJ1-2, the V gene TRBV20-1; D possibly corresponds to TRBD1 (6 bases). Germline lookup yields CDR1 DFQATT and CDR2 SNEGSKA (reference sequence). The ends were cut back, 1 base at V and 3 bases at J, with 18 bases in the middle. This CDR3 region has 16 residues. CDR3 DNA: TGCAGTGCTAGAGCCCCCACCCCTGGGGGCGACTATGGCTACACCTTC. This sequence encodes CSARAPTPGGDYGYTF.

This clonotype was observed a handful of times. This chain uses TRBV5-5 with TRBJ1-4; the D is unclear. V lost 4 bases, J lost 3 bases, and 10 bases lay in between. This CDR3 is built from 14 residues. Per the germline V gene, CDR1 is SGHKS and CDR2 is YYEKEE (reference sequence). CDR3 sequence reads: CASSQEWANEKLFF. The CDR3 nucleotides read TGTGCCAGCAGCCAGGAGTGGGCTAATGAAAAACTGTTTTTT.

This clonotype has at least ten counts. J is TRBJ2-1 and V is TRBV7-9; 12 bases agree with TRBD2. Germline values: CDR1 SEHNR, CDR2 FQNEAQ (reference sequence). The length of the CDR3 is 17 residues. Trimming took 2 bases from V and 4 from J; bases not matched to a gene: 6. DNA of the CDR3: TGTGCCAGCAGCTTACGTCTAGCGGGGGGGATATACAATGAGCAGTTCTTC. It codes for CASSLRLAGGIYNEQFF.

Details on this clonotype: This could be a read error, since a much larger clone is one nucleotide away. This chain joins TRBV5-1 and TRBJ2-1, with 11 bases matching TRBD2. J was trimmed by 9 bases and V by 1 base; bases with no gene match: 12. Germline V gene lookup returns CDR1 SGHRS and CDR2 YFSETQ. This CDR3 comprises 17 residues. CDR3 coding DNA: TGCGCCAGCAGCTTGTTGCTAACTAGCGGGAGTGGCAGTGAGCAGTTCTTC. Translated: CASSLLLTSGSGSEQFF.

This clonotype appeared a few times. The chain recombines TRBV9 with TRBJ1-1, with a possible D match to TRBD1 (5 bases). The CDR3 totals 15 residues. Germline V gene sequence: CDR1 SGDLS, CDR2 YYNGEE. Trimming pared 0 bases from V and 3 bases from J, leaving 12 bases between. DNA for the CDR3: TGTGCCAGCAGCGTAGGCACCCAAGGGGACACTGAAGCTTTCTTT. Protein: CASSVGTQGDTEAFF.

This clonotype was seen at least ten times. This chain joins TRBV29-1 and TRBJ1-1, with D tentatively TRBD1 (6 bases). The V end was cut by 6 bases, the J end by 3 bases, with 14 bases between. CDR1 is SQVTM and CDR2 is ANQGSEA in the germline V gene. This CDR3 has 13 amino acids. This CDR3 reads CSVQQGRDTEAFF. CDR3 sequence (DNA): TGCAGCGTCCAACAGGGTAGGGACACTGAAGCTTTCTTT.

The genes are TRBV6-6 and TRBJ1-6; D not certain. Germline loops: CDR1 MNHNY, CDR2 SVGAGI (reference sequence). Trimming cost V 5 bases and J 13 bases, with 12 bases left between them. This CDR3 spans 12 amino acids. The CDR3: CASSPFLEPLHF. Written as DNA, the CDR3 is TGTGCCAGCAGTCCCTTCTTAGAGCCCCTCCACTTT.

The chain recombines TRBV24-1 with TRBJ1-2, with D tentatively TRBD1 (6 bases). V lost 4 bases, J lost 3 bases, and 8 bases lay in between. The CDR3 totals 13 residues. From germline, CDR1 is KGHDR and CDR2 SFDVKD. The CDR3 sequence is CATSEDSYYGYTF. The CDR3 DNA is TGTGCCACCAGTGAGGACAGTTACTATGGCTACACCTTC.

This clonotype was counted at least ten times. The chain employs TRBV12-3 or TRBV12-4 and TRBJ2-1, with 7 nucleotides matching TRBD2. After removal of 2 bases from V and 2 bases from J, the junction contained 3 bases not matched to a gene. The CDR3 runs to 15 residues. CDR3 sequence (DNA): TGTGCCAGCAGTTTAAGCGGGGCCACCTACAATGAGCAGTTCTTC. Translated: CASSLSGATYNEQFF.

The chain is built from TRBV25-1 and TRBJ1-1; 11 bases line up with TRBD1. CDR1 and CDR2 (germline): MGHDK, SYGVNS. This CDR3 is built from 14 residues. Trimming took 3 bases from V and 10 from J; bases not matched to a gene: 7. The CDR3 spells CASSDQPGTGGAFF. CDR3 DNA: TGTGCCAGCAGTGACCAACCCGGGACAGGGGGAGCTTTCTTT.

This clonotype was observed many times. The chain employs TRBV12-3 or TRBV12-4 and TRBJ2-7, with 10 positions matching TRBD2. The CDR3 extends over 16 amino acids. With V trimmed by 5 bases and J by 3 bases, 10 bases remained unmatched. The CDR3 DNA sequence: TGTGCCAGCAGTCCAGGGAGCGGGAGGGTTCTCTACGAGCAGTACTTC. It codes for CASSPGSGRVLYEQYF.

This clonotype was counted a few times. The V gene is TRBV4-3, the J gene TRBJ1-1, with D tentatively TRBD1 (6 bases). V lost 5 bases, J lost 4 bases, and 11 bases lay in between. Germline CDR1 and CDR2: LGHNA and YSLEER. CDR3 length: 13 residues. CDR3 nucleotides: TGCGCCAGCAGCGAACAGGGCGGCACTGAAGCTTTCTTT. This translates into CASSEQGGTEAFF.

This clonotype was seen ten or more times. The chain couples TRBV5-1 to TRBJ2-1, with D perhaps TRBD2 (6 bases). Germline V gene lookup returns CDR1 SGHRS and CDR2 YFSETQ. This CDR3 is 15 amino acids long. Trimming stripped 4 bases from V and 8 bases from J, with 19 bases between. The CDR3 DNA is TGCGCCAGCAGCGCCGTGGTAGCGGCTAAGGATGAGCAGTTCTTC. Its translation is CASSAVVAAKDEQFF.

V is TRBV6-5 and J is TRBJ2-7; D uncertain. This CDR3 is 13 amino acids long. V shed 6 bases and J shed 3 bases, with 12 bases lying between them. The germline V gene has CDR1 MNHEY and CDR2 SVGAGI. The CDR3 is CASSHDGNYEQYF. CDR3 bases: TGTGCCAGCAGCCACGATGGGAACTACGAGCAGTACTTC.

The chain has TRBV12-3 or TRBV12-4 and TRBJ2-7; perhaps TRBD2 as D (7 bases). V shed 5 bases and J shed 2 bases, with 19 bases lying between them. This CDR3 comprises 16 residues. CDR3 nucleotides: TGTGCCAGCAGTCCTGAGGGGGGGATGAGGACCTACGAGCAGTACTTC. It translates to CASSPEGGMRTYEQYF.

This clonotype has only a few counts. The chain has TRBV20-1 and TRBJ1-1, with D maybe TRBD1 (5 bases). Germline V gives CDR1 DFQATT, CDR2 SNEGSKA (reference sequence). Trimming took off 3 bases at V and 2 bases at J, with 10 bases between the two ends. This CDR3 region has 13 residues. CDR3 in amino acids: CSASRDRNTEAFF. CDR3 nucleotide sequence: TGCAGTGCTAGCAGGGATCGTAACACTGAAGCTTTCTTT.

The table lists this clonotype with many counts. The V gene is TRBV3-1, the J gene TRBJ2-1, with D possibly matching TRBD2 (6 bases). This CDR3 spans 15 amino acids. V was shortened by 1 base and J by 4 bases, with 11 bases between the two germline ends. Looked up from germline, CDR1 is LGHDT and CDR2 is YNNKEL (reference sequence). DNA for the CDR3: TGTGCCAGCAGCCAAGGCGGGACTCCTTACAATGAGCAGTTCTTC. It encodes CASSQGGTPYNEQFF.

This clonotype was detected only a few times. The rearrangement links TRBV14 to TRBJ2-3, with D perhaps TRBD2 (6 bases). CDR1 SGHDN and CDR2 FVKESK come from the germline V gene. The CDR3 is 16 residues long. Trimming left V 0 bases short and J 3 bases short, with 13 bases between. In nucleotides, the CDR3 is TGTGCCAGCAGCCAAGATCTGGGAGCGGGTACAGATACGCAGTATTTT. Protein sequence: CASSQDLGAGTDTQYF.

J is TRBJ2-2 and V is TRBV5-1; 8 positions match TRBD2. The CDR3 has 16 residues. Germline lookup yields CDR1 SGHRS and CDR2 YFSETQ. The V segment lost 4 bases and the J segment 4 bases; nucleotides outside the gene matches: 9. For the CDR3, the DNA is TGCGCCAGCAGCGATCGACTAGCGCTCGCCACCGGGGAGCTGTTTTTT. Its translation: CASSDRLALATGELFF.

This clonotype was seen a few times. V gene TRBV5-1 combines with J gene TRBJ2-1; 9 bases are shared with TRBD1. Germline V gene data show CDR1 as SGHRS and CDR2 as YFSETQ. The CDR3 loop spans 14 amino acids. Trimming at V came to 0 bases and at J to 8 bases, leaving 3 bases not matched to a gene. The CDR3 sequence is CASSLEQGAHEQFF. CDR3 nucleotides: TGCGCCAGCAGCTTGGAACAGGGGGCCCATGAGCAGTTCTTC.

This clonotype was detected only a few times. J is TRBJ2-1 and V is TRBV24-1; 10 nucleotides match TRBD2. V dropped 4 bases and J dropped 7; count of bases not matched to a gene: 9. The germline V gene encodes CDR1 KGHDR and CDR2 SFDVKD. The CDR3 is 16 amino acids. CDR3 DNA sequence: TGTGCCACCAGTGAACCAAGCGGGAGGGCCCTGAATGAGCAGTTCTTC. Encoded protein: CATSEPSGRALNEQFF.

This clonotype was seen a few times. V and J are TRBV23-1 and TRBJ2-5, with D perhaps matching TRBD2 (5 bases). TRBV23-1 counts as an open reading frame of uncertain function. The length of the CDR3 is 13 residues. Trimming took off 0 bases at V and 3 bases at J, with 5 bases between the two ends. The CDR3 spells CASSQSREETQYF. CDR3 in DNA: TGCGCCAGCAGTCAATCGCGGGAAGAGACCCAGTACTTC.

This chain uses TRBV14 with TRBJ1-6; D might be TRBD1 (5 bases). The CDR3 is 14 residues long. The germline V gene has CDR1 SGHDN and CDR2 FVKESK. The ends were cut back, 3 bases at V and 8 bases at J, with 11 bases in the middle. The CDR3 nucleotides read TGTGCCAGCAGCCACAGGGATCCTCATTCACCCCTCCACTTT. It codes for CASSHRDPHSPLHF.

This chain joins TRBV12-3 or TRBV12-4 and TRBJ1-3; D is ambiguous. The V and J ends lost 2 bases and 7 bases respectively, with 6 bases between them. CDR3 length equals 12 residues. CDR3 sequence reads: CASSLRSNTIYF. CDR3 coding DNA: TGTGCCAGCAGTTTACGCTCGAACACCATATATTTT.

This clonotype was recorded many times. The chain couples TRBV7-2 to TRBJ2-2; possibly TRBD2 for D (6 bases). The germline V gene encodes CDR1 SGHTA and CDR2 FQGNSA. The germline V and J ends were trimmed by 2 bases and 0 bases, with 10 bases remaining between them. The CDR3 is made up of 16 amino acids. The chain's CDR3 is CASSLRRGANTGELFF. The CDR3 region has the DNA TGTGCCAGCAGCTTAAGGCGGGGCGCGAACACCGGGGAGCTGTTTTTT.